The 21 T cell receptor beta chains below all came from one sample that was sequenced in a study of naive and memory T cell subsets. Ligated cDNA underwent four rounds of PCR with nested alpha and beta constant region primers and SP2. TCRdb itself ran the 5' RACE reads through MiXCR, one entry per CDR3 protein. The data hold some 60,000 distinct CDR3 sequences, with 7.6% observed a single time. TCR cDNA received a 3' ligated oligonucleotide that carried a UMI. The receptors stem from a female donor in good health.

This clonotype has just a few counts. V usage is TRBV28 and J usage is TRBJ2-3, with TRBD1 identical over 9 bases. Germline CDR1 reads MDHEN; CDR2 reads SYDVKM. The V segment lost 5 bases and the J segment 0 bases; nucleotides outside the gene matches: 12. The CDR3 is 18 amino acids. The CDR3: CASSPNPGTGPSTDTQYF. The CDR3 coding sequence is TGTGCCAGCAGTCCCAACCCGGGGACAGGGCCTAGCACAGATACGCAGTATTTT. The entire variable domain, with the rest obtained from reference TRBV28 and TRBJ2-3, is as follows: DVKVTQSSRYLVKRTGEKVFLECVQDMDHENMFWYRQDPGLGLRLIYFSYDVKMKEKGDIPEGYSVSREKKERFSLILESASTNQTSMYLCASSPNPGTGPSTDTQYFGPGTRLTVL.

This clonotype was detected a few times. The chain recombines TRBV6-5 with TRBJ2-2; the D gene is possibly TRBD1 (6 bases). Per the germline V gene, CDR1 is MNHEY and CDR2 is SVGAGI. The CDR3 covers 16 residues. V gave up 5 bases and J gave up 3 bases, with 16 bases separating them. The CDR3 region has the DNA TGTGCCAGCAGTCTACGCGGCAGGGGTTACACCGGGGAGCTGTTTTTT. It yields the protein CASSLRGRGYTGELFF.

This clonotype came up many times. The chain combines TRBV7-2 with TRBJ1-5; D is uncertain. Germline values: CDR1 SGHTA, CDR2 FQGNSA. The CDR3 consists of 13 residues. V shed 1 base and J shed 6 bases, with 7 bases lying between them. The CDR3 loop is CASSLGPGQPQHF. CDR3 DNA sequence: TGTGCCAGCAGCTTAGGGCCCGGTCAGCCCCAGCATTTT.

The table lists this clonotype with a few counts. The junction and the germline gene differ at one end; a read error may be behind it. The rearrangement uses TRBV12-3 or TRBV12-4 and TRBJ1-2; 7 positions agree with TRBD1. The CDR3 covers 13 residues. The DNA of the CDR3 is TGTGCCAGCAGTACGGGACAGAACTATGGCGACACCTTC. Translation gives CASSTGQNYGDTF.

Ten or more counts support this clonotype. This chain connects TRBV6-1 to TRBJ2-3; 8 nucleotides agree with TRBD1. This CDR3 has 15 residues. V shed 7 bases, J shed 2 bases, and the junction held 8 bases outside the gene matches. Germline V lookup: CDR1 MNHNS, CDR2 SASEGT. CDR3 DNA sequence: TGTGCCAGCAACCTCAGGGGGCGCAACACAGATACGCAGTATTTT. It encodes CASNLRGRNTDTQYF.

A few counts support this clonotype. V is TRBV7-9 and J is TRBJ2-6, with D uncertain. V lost 6 bases to trimming and J lost 0 bases, with 9 bases between them. CDR1 is SEHNR, CDR2 FQNEAQ, per germline (reference sequence). The CDR3 has 15 residues. Written as DNA, the CDR3 is TGTGCCAGCAGGCCGAGAGGCTCTGGGGCCAACGTCCTGACTTTC. Translating it yields CASRPRGSGANVLTF.

For the CDR3, the DNA is TGTGCCAGCAGTGTTGGGACAGGGGCGATTGAAAAACTGTTTTTT. Encoded protein: CASSVGTGAIEKLFF. The gene calls are TRBV25-1 and TRBJ1-4, with 10 bases lining up with TRBD1. J lost 7 bases, V lost 4 bases, and 6 bases had no gene match. This CDR3 region has 15 residues. Germline V gene data show CDR1 as MGHDK and CDR2 as SYGVNS.

This chain joins TRBV18 and TRBJ2-2; 13 positions agree with TRBD2. After removal of 10 bases from V and 5 bases from J, the junction contained 10 bases not matched to a gene. Looked up from germline, CDR1 is KGHSH and CDR2 is LQKENI. This CDR3 region has 16 residues. DNA of the CDR3: TGTGCCACCTCCCCCCCGGGACTAGCGGGGACCGGGGAGCTGTTTTTT. Protein sequence: CATSPPGLAGTGELFF. Full variable domain (outside the CDR3, taken from reference TRBV18 and TRBJ2-2): NAGVMQNPRHLVRRRGQEARLRCSPMKGHSHVYWYRQLPEEGLKFMVYLQKENIIDESGMPKERFSAEFPKEGPSILRIQQVVRGDSAAYFCATSPPGLAGTGELFFGEGSRLTVL.

This clonotype has at least ten counts. This chain links TRBV7-9 with TRBJ1-5; no definite D call. Trimming pared 5 bases from V and 0 bases from J, leaving 5 bases between. Germline lookup yields CDR1 SEHNR and CDR2 FQNEAQ (reference sequence). CDR3 size: 13 residues. The CDR3 reads CASSRDSNQPQHF. The CDR3 DNA is TGTGCCAGCAGCCGGGATAGCAATCAGCCCCAGCATTTT. The variable domain in full, completed from reference TRBV7-9 and TRBJ1-5, reads DTGVSQNPRHKITKRGQNVTFRCDPISEHNRLYWYRQTLGQGPEFLTYFQNEAQLEKSRLLSDRFSAERPKGSFSTLEIQRTEQGDSAMYLCASSRDSNQPQHFGDGTRLSIL.

In its sample, this clonotype was seen many times. J is TRBJ1-2 and V is TRBV6-5; possibly TRBD1 for D (5 bases). The CDR3 consists of 18 residues. V was shortened by 2 bases and J by 4 bases, with 23 bases between the two germline ends. Germline V gene sequence: CDR1 MNHEY, CDR2 SVGAGI. The CDR3 DNA reads as TGTGCCAGCAGTTACGAGGTTCCACGGGGACTCTTCCCCTATGGCTACACCTTC. Protein sequence: CASSYEVPRGLFPYGYTF.

This clonotype was found many times. The chain links TRBV7-3 to TRBJ1-1, with a possible D match to TRBD1 (6 bases). The ends were cut back, 5 bases at V and 5 bases at J, with 18 bases in the middle. The germline V gene has CDR1 SGHTA and CDR2 FQGTGA. The CDR3 totals 15 residues. This CDR3 reads CASSHGGGLSTEAFF. The CDR3 region has the DNA TGTGCCAGCAGCCACGGTGGGGGGCTGAGTACTGAAGCTTTCTTT.

This clonotype was observed many times. J is TRBJ1-6 and V is TRBV4-2; D uncertain. The CDR3 runs to 14 residues. Germline CDR1 is LGHNA and CDR2 is YNFKEQ. With 0 bases removed from V and 10 bases from J, the gap between germline ends came to 10 bases. The chain's CDR3 is CASSQENVGSPLHF. CDR3 bases: TGTGCCAGCAGCCAAGAAAACGTCGGATCACCCCTCCACTTT.

This clonotype was seen repeatedly, ten times or more. V and J are TRBV10-3 and TRBJ1-6; D unclear. The V end was cut by 6 bases, the J end by 5 bases, with 8 bases between. Germline V gene data show CDR1 as ENHRY and CDR2 as SYGVKD. This CDR3 contains 13 residues. In DNA form, the CDR3 reads TGTGCCATCAGGAGTGGGGATAATTCACCCCTCCACTTT. Translating it yields CAIRSGDNSPLHF.

This chain links TRBV7-8 with TRBJ1-6; no firm D call. The germline CDR1 and CDR2 sequences are SGHVS and FQNEAQ. With 5 bases removed from V and 5 bases from J, the gap between germline ends came to 13 bases. The CDR3 sequence is 15 residues long. The CDR3, as DNA: TGTGCCAGCAGCCTAGAATTCAGGAATAATTCACCCCTCCACTTT. It specifies CASSLEFRNNSPLHF.

This clonotype was counted many times. J is TRBJ2-7 and V is TRBV3-1; D is unclear. This CDR3 has 14 amino acids. Germline V CDR1 and CDR2: LGHDT, YNNKEL (reference sequence). Trimming pared 0 bases from V and 7 bases from J, leaving 13 bases between. The CDR3: CASSQDRTPGEQYF. Written as DNA, the CDR3 is TGTGCCAGCAGCCAAGATCGAACGCCCGGGGAGCAGTACTTC.

The gene calls are TRBV4-1 and TRBJ1-1; D is perhaps TRBD1 (6 bases). The germline CDR1 and CDR2 sequences are MGHRA and YSYEKL. V lost 1 base and J 0 bases, leaving 9 bases between the germline ends. The CDR3 is made up of 15 amino acids. CDR3 sequence (DNA): TGCGCCAGCAGCCAAGTGGGGACATTGAACACTGAAGCTTTCTTT. Residues: CASSQVGTLNTEAFF.

V is TRBV19 and J is TRBJ2-4; the D gene could be TRBD1 or TRBD2 (5 bases each). Germline V CDR1 and CDR2: LNHDA, SQIVND (reference sequence). The ends were cut back, 6 bases at V and 8 bases at J, with 8 bases in the middle. The CDR3 loop spans 11 amino acids. The CDR3 here is CASRLGDIQYF. In DNA, the CDR3 is TGTGCCAGTAGATTGGGGGACATTCAGTACTTC. Complete variable domain (other parts from reference TRBV19 and TRBJ2-4): DGGITQSPKYLFRKEGQNVTLSCEQNLNHDAMYWYRQDPGQGLRLIYYSQIVNDFQKGDIAEGYSVSREKKESFPLTVTSAQKNPTAFYLCASRLGDIQYFGAGTRLSVL.

The chain carries TRBV3-1 and TRBJ2-1; D unresolved. This CDR3 contains 14 residues. Germline V gene lookup returns CDR1 LGHDT and CDR2 YNNKEL (reference sequence). Trimming took 0 bases from V and 8 from J, leaving 11 bases between them. Here the CDR3 reads CASSQERPRHEQFF. CDR3 nucleotide sequence: TGTGCCAGCAGCCAAGAGCGGCCACGCCATGAGCAGTTCTTC.

This clonotype appeared many times. The gene calls are TRBV7-2 and TRBJ1-1; D gene uncertain. Germline loops: CDR1 SGHTA, CDR2 FQGNSA. Trimming removed 4 bases at V and 4 bases at J, with 10 bases between. This CDR3 has 13 amino acids. The CDR3 region is CASSSGPGTEAFF. In DNA form, the CDR3 reads TGTGCCAGCAGCTCCGGACCCGGCACTGAAGCTTTCTTT.

This clonotype was seen a handful of times. The J gene is TRBJ1-1, the V gene TRBV7-9, with a tentative D call TRBD1 (5 bases). CDR1 and CDR2 from the germline V gene are SEHNR and FQNEAQ (reference sequence). V dropped 1 base and J dropped 4 bases, with 13 bases sitting between them. This CDR3 region has 15 residues. Here the CDR3 DNA reads TGTGCCAGCAGCTTAGTACGGCAGGGACCCACTGAAGCTTTCTTT. This encodes CASSLVRQGPTEAFF.

This clonotype was recorded at least ten times. This chain joins TRBV11-2 and TRBJ1-2; D is ambiguous. The ends were cut back, 2 bases at V and 1 base at J, with 2 bases in the middle. There are 12 residues in the CDR3. CDR1 SGHAT and CDR2 FQNNGV come from the germline V gene. CDR3 loop: CASSLYNYGYTF. The DNA of the CDR3 is TGTGCCAGCAGCTTATATAACTATGGCTACACCTTC.